This T cell receptor (beta chain) emerged from a study of blood T cell repertoires in COVID-19. Study at large: Material from acute and convalescent COVID-19 was sourced from the United States, Italy and Spain. PBMCs, B-cell-depleted T cells, or T cells provided the cDNA or gDNA that made up the material.

Study processing details: Estimated nucleated cell counts came from reference gene primer amplification. Assay used: immunoSEQ multiplex PCR; TCRdb lists only in-frame clones, some missing. The V and J calls and clone size come from that table; D and trimming were worked out from the DNA. Altogether 150,000 or so clones are present, approximately 80% being singletons, with the ten largest covering 22%. Germline V gene sequence: CDR1 MNHNY, CDR2 SVGAGI (reference sequence). There are 16 residues in the CDR3. The V segment lost 7 bases and the J segment 4 bases; nucleotides outside the gene matches: 12.

The sample taken for sequencing was peripheral blood. The sequence was obtained from an elderly woman with acute or convalescent COVID-19. The chain recombines TRBV6-6 with TRBJ2-1; 8 bases are a match to TRBD1. The CDR3 reads CASKRTDRGSYNEQFF. The CDR3 DNA sequence: TGTGCCAGCAAGCGAACTGACAGGGGTTCATACAATGAGCAGTTCTTC.